This T cell receptor (beta chain) derives from a study of T cell changes during pregnancy in multiple sclerosis. Sequencing used immunoSEQ multiplex PCR; TCRdb keeps in-frame clones, though not all of them. The sample has about 53,000 clones; about 93% are singletons. The CDR3 extends over 15 amino acids. The germline CDR1 and CDR2 sequences are KGHSH and LQKENI. Trimming stripped 3 bases from V and 0 bases from J, with 12 bases between. The chain links TRBV18 to TRBJ2-7, with D tentatively TRBD2 (6 bases). The material was CD4+ T cells from peripheral blood mononuclear cells, obtained in the third trimester of pregnancy. The sequence came from a female donor with multiple sclerosis, enrolled in a pregnancy study. CDR3 sequence (DNA): TGTGCCAGCTCACCTGGGACGACTAGCTCCTACGAGCAGTACTTC. This encodes CASSPGTTSSYEQYF.